This T cell receptor beta chain was found in a study of T-cell reconstitution after alpha-beta-depleted transplantation in children (dated by TCRdb to 2015 to 2016). About the investigation overall: Using TCR repertoire profiling, the study followed T-cell immune reconstitution in a quantitative way in children after TCRalphabeta/CD19-depleted allogeneic hematopoietic cell transplantation.

The method was PCR. For sequencing, an Illumina HiSeq 2500 was employed. To normalize quantification of the TCRbeta repertoire, the TCR libraries were built with molecular barcoding that relied on unique molecular identifiers. Clones were called with MiXCR by TCRdb after fastp trimmed the public reads at Q25, and only in-frame beta chains were retained. Each entry merges the rows of one CDR3 protein and shows their most common DNA and genes. The sample table records 450,000 to 600,000 distinct CDR3 sequences; approximately 20% of these occur just once. Of the sample, roughly 3.3% is held by the ten largest clones. The CDR3 runs 16 residues from the cysteine to the phenylalanine. CDR3 DNA is the only sequence kept; it has 48 bases, read in frame from the first base. Germline trimming: 0 bases from V, 4 bases from J; junction bases outside gene matches: 8. Reading the germline V gene (reference sequence) gives CDR1 DFQATT and CDR2 SNEGSKA.

Points on this clonotype: There is no known antigen for this receptor. No base qualities exist here, and no much larger clone lies one base off it.

The receptor was isolated from a human donor who donated a stem cell graft to a child with acute lymphoblastic leukemia. The input for sequencing was PBMCs from the stem cell graft donor, taken from the stem cell graft. The V and J genes are TRBV20-1 and TRBJ2-3; TRBD1 aligns with 9 central bases. CDR3 region: CSARDVWTGDPDTQYF. The bases are TGCAGTGCTAGAGATGTTTGGACAGGGGATCCAGATACGCAGTATTTT.